The 3 T cell receptor beta chains listed next were all sequenced from one sample in a study of lymphopenia after photon versus proton radiotherapy. Clones were sequenced by immunoSEQ multiplex PCR, and TCRdb holds only the in-frame ones, with some missing. The table shows about 65,000 clones, with about 90% occurring only once. The input for sequencing was peripheral blood, taken from a patient treated with proton-based radiotherapy. These receptors were taken from a man older than 75 with esophageal cancer.

J is TRBJ2-7 and V is TRBV9; TRBD1 aligns across 8 bases. Germline CDR1 reads SGDLS; CDR2 reads YYNGEE. V lost 0 bases and J lost 6; bases outside the gene matches: 17. CDR3 length: 18 amino acids. DNA of the CDR3: TGTGCCAGCAGCGTAGCGGTAGGGGGGCAGGGGGCGCAGGGCGAGCAGTACTTC. Its translation: CASSVAVGGQGAQGEQYF. The entire variable domain, with the rest obtained from reference TRBV9 and TRBJ2-7, is as follows: DSGVTQTPKHLITATGQRVTLRCSPRSGDLSVYWYQQSLDQGLQFLIQYYNGEERAKGNILERFSAQQFPDLHSELNLSSLELGDSALYFCASSVAVGGQGAQGEQYFGPGTRLTVT.

CDR3 loop: CASSPSRRTDSGNTIYF. Written as DNA, the CDR3 is TGTGCCAGCTCACCAAGTCGGCGGACGGACTCTGGAAACACCATATATTTT. The rearrangement joins TRBV18 to TRBJ1-3; D unclear. The CDR3 loop spans 17 amino acids. The germline V gene encodes CDR1 KGHSH and CDR2 LQKENI. V lost 2 bases to trimming and J lost 0 bases, with 14 bases between them.

The V gene is TRBV11-2, the J gene TRBJ2-1; 12 nucleotides agree with TRBD2. Trimming took 6 bases from V and 1 from J; bases not matched to a gene: 4. Germline values: CDR1 SGHAT, CDR2 FQNNGV. CDR3 length equals 16 residues. CDR3 nucleotides: TGTGCCAGCAGGCTAGCGGGAGGGCCTTCCTACAATGAGCAGTTCTTC. This encodes CASRLAGGPSYNEQFF.